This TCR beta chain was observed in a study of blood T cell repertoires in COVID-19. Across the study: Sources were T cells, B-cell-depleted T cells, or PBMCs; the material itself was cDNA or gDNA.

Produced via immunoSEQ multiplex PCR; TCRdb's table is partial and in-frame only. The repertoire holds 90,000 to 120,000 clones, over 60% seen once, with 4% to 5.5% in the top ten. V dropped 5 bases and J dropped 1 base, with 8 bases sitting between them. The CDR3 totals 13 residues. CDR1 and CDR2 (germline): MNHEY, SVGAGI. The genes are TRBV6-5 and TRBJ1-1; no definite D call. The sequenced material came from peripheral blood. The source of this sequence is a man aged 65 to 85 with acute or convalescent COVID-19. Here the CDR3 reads CASSMTPNTEAFF. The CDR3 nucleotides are TGTGCCAGCAGTATGACACCGAACACTGAAGCTTTCTTT.